The 14 T cell receptor beta chains below were found in one sample sequenced in a study of T cell responses to AZD1222 COVID-19 vaccine. Sequencing was performed with immunoSEQ multiplex PCR; in TCRdb, only in-frame clones are kept and a portion is missing. Among roughly 140,000 clones listed, about nine tenths were seen once. The sample in question was peripheral blood, obtained 28 days after the second AZD1222 dose. Receptors originate from an adult who received the AZD1222 COVID-19 vaccine.

The CDR3 DNA reads TGTGCCAGCAGCTTGGCAGCGGGAGGAAAGAATGAGCAGTTCTTC. Protein product: CASSLAAGGKNEQFF. The chain links TRBV5-4 to TRBJ2-1; 9 nucleotides agree with TRBD2. CDR1 is SGHNT and CDR2 is YYREEE in the germline V gene (reference sequence). This CDR3 is 15 amino acids long. Trimming removed 0 bases from V and 7 bases from J; junction bases left unmatched: 5.

The chain recombines TRBV12-3 or TRBV12-4 with TRBJ2-2; D perhaps matches TRBD2 (5 bases). Trimming pared 2 bases from V and 6 bases from J, leaving 7 bases between. The CDR3 has 13 amino acids. The CDR3 nucleotides are TGTGCCAGCAGTTTACCCGGGGCCGGGGAGCTGTTTTTT. The encoded protein is CASSLPGAGELFF.

The chain joins TRBV27 to TRBJ2-7; a weak D match, TRBD2 (6 bases). This CDR3 is 13 amino acids long. Germline CDR1 is MNHEY and CDR2 is SMNVEV (reference sequence). V was shortened by 4 bases and J by 2 bases, with 9 bases between the two germline ends. CDR3 nucleotide sequence: TGTGCCAGCAGTTGGGACTCCACCTACGAGCAGTACTTC. This sequence encodes CASSWDSTYEQYF.

The V call is TRBV5-6, the J call TRBJ1-5, with 7 nucleotides matching TRBD1. The CDR3 is made up of 17 amino acids. The trim removed 4 bases at V and 4 bases at J, leaving 14 bases unmatched. In germline, CDR1 is SGHDT, CDR2 YYEEEE. CDR3 sequence reads: CASSLRRNRGGNQPQHF. CDR3 DNA: TGTGCCAGCAGCCTCAGACGAAACAGGGGTGGAAATCAGCCCCAGCATTTT.

The genes are TRBV7-9 and TRBJ2-5; D may match TRBD1 or TRBD2 (5 bases each). The CDR3 spans 14 residues. Germline-derived CDR1 and CDR2 are SEHNR and FQNEAQ (reference sequence). Trimming cost V 5 bases and J 4 bases, with 14 bases left between them. The CDR3 DNA reads TGTGCCAGCAGCAGGGGAGCGGTCACAGAGACCCAGTACTTC. This codes for CASSRGAVTETQYF.

The chain couples TRBV28 to TRBJ1-1; D gene unclear. Germline CDR1 reads MDHEN; CDR2 reads SYDVKM. There are 14 residues in the CDR3. V lost 8 bases, J lost 1 base, and 14 bases lay in between. The CDR3 sequence: CASWGVLQNTEAFF. CDR3 nucleotide sequence: TGTGCCAGCTGGGGTGTGTTACAGAACACTGAAGCTTTCTTT.

The V gene is TRBV18, the J gene TRBJ2-2, with D possibly TRBD1 on 6 matching bases. The V gene lost 4 bases and the J gene lost 3 bases, with 12 bases spanning the gap. From germline, CDR1 is KGHSH and CDR2 LQKENI. The CDR3 contains 15 residues. The CDR3 nucleotides read TGTGCCAGCTCACTCGGGACACTAGACACCGGGGAGCTGTTTTTT. Its translation is CASSLGTLDTGELFF.

This clone has a single count. The chain joins TRBV29-1 to TRBJ1-1; 9 nucleotides align to TRBD1. The ends lost 5 bases at V and 10 bases at J; junction bases unmatched: 8. The CDR3 is made up of 12 amino acids. Germline assignment: CDR1 SQVTM and CDR2 ANQGSEA. CDR3 protein: CSVRPGTGLAFF. The DNA for the CDR3 is TGCAGCGTTCGTCCCGGGACAGGGTTAGCTTTCTTT. The complete variable domain, with remaining parts taken from reference TRBV29-1 and TRBJ1-1, reads SAVISQKPSRDICQRGTSLTIQCQVDSQVTMMFWYRQQPGQSLTLIATANQGSEATYESGFVIDKFPISRPNLTFSTLTVSNMSPEDSSIYLCSVRPGTGLAFFGQGTRLTVV.

CDR3 bases: TGTGCCAGCAGCCCTACAGGGGCTCGAGGCTACACCTTC. Amino acids: CASSPTGARGYTF. This chain uses TRBV12-3 or TRBV12-4 with TRBJ1-2; TRBD1 matches at 7 bases. The junction had 9 bases not matched to a gene; V was cut back by 6 bases and J by 8 bases. CDR3 length: 13 amino acids.

J is TRBJ2-1 and V is TRBV27; TRBD2 agrees at 13 bases. Trimming at V came to 5 bases and at J to 7 bases, leaving 5 bases not matched to a gene. Germline V gene data show CDR1 as MNHEY and CDR2 as SMNVEV (reference sequence). The CDR3 consists of 15 residues. The CDR3, as DNA: TGTGCCAGCAGTCGGACTAGCGGGAGTCTGAATGAGCAGTTCTTC. Translated, it gives CASSRTSGSLNEQFF.

The rearrangement joins TRBV6-2 or TRBV6-3 to TRBJ1-2; no firm D call. V shed 5 bases and J shed 1 base, with 2 bases lying between them. Germline CDR1 MNHEY, CDR2 SVGEGT. The CDR3 spans 11 residues. The CDR3 DNA sequence: TGTGCCAGCAGTGTTAACTATGGCTACACCTTC. Encoded protein: CASSVNYGYTF.

The gene calls are TRBV2 and TRBJ1-2; D is unclear. V was trimmed by 8 bases and J by 1 base, leaving 5 bases between them. CDR3 length equals 11 residues. Germline V lookup: CDR1 SNHLY, CDR2 FYNNEI. DNA of the CDR3: TGTGCCAGCGTTCTTAACTATGGCTACACCTTC. It translates to CASVLNYGYTF.

The chain employs TRBV28 and TRBJ2-7, with TRBD1 identical over 10 bases. V was clipped by 8 bases and J by 2 bases; unmatched bases: 9. Germline CDR1 is MDHEN and CDR2 is SYDVKM. The CDR3 covers 15 residues. This CDR3 reads CASFSPGQGTYEQYF. The DNA for the CDR3 is TGTGCCAGCTTTAGTCCGGGACAGGGGACCTACGAGCAGTACTTC.

The chain recombines TRBV30 with TRBJ2-6, with TRBD1 identical over 8 bases. Trimming took 2 bases from V and 4 from J; bases not matched to a gene: 7. Per germline, CDR1 GTSNPN and CDR2 SVGIG (reference sequence). The CDR3 is made up of 16 amino acids. The CDR3 loop is CAWSLSRGRGANVLTF. The CDR3 nucleotides are TGTGCCTGGAGTCTCTCCAGGGGGCGGGGGGCCAACGTCCTGACTTTC. The variable domain in full, with the rest retrieved from reference TRBV30 and TRBJ2-6, is SQTIHQWPATLVQPVGSPLSLECTVEGTSNPNLYWYRQAAGRGLQLLFYSVGIGQISSEVPQNLSASRPQDRQFILSSKKLLLSDSGFYLCAWSLSRGRGANVLTFGAGSRLTVL.